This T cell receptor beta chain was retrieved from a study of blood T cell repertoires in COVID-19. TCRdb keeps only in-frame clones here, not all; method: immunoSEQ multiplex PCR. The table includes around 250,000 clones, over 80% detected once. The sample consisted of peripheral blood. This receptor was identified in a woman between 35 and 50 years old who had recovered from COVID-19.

The CDR3 DNA reads TGTGCCAGCAGCGTAGGGGGGACAGGGTCAGCCTCTGGCTACACCTTC. Translated: CASSVGGTGSASGYTF. The chain combines TRBV7-2 with TRBJ1-2; 9 nucleotides align to TRBD1. After removal of 5 bases from V and 7 bases from J, the junction contained 14 bases not matched to a gene. The germline V gene has CDR1 SGHTA and CDR2 FQGNSA. CDR3 length: 16 amino acids.